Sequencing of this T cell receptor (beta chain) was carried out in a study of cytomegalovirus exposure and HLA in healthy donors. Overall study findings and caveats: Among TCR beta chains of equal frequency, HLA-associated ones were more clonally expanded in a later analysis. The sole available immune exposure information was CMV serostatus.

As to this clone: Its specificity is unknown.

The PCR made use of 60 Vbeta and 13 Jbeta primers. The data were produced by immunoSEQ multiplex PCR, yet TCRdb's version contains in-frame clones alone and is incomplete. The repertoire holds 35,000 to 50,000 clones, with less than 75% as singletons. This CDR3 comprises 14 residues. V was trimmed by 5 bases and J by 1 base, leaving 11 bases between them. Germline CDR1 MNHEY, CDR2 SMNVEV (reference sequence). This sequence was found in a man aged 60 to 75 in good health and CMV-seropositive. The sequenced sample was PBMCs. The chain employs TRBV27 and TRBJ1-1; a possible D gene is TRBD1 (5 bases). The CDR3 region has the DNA TGTGCCAGCAGTCCGAAAGGACAGAACACTGAAGCTTTCTTT. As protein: CASSPKGQNTEAFF.